This TCR beta chain was retrieved from a study of T-cell reconstitution after alpha-beta-depleted transplantation in children. Study results and limitations: Certain patients had high TCRbeta diversity at day 60, and it came from recipient T cells and thymic progenitors that survived. By one year post-transplant, T-cell counts and diversity largely arose from T cells that were newly produced. Where alpha-beta T cells came from about two months after transplant was reportedly several hundred expanded graft clones.

Unique molecular identifiers featured in how the TCRbeta library was prepared. MiXCR, applied by TCRdb to the PCR reads, yields one record per CDR3 protein. The profile shows about 440,000 distinct CDR3 sequences, roughly 43% of them singletons. Of note for this clonotype: No antigen is known for it.

The CDR3 loop spans 15 amino acids. V lost 2 bases to trimming and J lost 1 base; unmatched junction nucleotides: 2. Germline V gene data show CDR1 as DFQATT and CDR2 as SNEGSKA (reference sequence). The material was PBMCs, obtained before TCRalphabeta/CD19-depleted stem cell transplant. This receptor was taken from a girl aged 2 to 10 with aplastic anemia, due to receive a stem cell transplant. The chain joins TRBV20-1 to TRBJ2-1, with 10 bases that match TRBD2. The CDR3, as DNA: TGCAGTGCTAGAAGCGGGAGGGAATCCTACAATGAGCAGTTCTTC. Protein sequence: CSARSGRESYNEQFF.